This TCR beta chain was recovered during a study of shared clonotypes between healthy human individuals. Study-wide results and limits: For naive CD4 cells, around 5.1% of clonotypes were shared across a handful of donors.

With 4 bases clipped from V and 8 bases from J, the junction kept 15 bases outside the gene matches. The germline gives CDR1 PRHDT, CDR2 FYEKMQ (reference sequence). The CDR3 has 17 residues. This clone was detected only once. Its antigen remains unknown. CD8 cells classed as naive were CD45RO-negative and positively selected for CCR7, excluding terminally differentiated effector memory CD45RA+ cells. Using around 200 ng DNA, around 30,000 T cell genomes, the sorted-subset replicate PCRs were run. The table came from immunoSEQ multiplex PCR; TCRdb's copy has only in-frame clones and leaves some out. The table records hundreds of thousands of clones, just over 95% of them present only once.

Material for sequencing was naive CD8+ T cells sorted from blood. The receptor's source is a man aged 30-40 years in good health. The chain links TRBV13 to TRBJ2-1; TRBD2 matches 9 bases. The CDR3 sequence: CASSSSGGRGFWDEQFF. The CDR3 nucleotides are TGTGCCAGCAGCTCCTCGGGCGGGAGGGGCTTCTGGGATGAGCAGTTCTTC.